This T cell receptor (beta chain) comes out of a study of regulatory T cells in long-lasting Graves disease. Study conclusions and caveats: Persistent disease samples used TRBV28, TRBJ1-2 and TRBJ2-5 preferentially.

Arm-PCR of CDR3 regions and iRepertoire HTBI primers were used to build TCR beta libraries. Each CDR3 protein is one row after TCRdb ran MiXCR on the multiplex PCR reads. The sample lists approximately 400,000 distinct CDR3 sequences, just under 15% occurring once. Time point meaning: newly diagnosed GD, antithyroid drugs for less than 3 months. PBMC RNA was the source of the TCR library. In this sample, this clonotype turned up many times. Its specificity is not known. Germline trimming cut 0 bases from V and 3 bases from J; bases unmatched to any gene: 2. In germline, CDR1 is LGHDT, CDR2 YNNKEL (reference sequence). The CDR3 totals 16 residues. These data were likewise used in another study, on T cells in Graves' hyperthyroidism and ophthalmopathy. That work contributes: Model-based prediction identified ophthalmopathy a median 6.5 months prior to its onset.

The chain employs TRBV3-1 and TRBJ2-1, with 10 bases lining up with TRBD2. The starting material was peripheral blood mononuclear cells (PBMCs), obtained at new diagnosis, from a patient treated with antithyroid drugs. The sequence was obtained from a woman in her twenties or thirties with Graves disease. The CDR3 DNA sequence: TGTGCCAGCAGCCAAGACCCTAGCGGGAGCTACAATGAGCAGTTCTTC. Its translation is CASSQDPSGSYNEQFF.